The rows below give T cell receptor beta chains drawn from one sample of a study of blood T cell repertoires in COVID-19. Profiled with immunoSEQ multiplex PCR; TCRdb holds only in-frame clones, not every one. This sample has a few hundred thousand clones, with about 85% found just once. The sample consisted of PBMCs or T cells enriched from blood (not recorded which). The origin of the receptors is a woman aged 45-59 years who had recovered from COVID-19. Both conserved end residues are part of each CDR3. D genes are given only for firm matches. Not all rows give a size; the values are once, few, many and, for expanded clones, a class.

cdr3_length,v_call,clone_size,d_call,j_call,cdr3_nt,cdr3_aa
14,TRBV29-1,-,TRBD1,TRBJ1-1,TGCAGCGTCGAACCACAGGGGAAGAGCACTGAAGCTTTCTTT,CSVEPQGKSTEAFF
13,TRBV3-1/TRBV3-2,-,TRBD1,TRBJ1-2,TGTGCCAGCAGCCCGGGACAGGTCTATGGCTACACCTTC,CASSPGQVYGYTF
16,TRBV7-8,-,TRBD1,TRBJ2-6,TGTGCCAGCAGCTTGACAGGGGTCTCTGGGGCCAACGTCCTGACTTTC,CASSLTGVSGANVLTF
13,TRBV6-4,-,-,TRBJ1-2,TGTGCCAGCAGTGACTCGGGGCGGTATGGCTACACCTTC,CASSDSGRYGYTF
15,TRBV6-6,-,TRBD1,TRBJ1-5,TGTGCCACCCAGCAATACAGGGGGGCGGATCAGCCCCAGCATTTT,CATQQYRGADQPQHF
17,TRBV19,-,-,TRBJ2-7,TGTGCCAGTAGTACCTTGGACAGTAAATCAAGCTCCTACGAGCAGTACTTC,CASSTLDSKSSSYEQYF
15,TRBV5-4,-,TRBD1,TRBJ1-3,TGTGCCAGCAGCCGACAGGGCAACTCTGGAAACACCATATATTTT,CASSRQGNSGNTIYF
15,TRBV25-1,few,TRBD1,TRBJ1-4,TGTGCCAGCAGTGATCAAGCCAGGGGGTTTGAAAAACTGTTTTTT,CASSDQARGFEKLFF
14,TRBV28,-,TRBD1,TRBJ1-2,TGTGCCAGCGAAGACAGGGTATCGAACTATGGCTACACCTTC,CASEDRVSNYGYTF
15,TRBV18,-,TRBD1,TRBJ1-5,TGTGCCAGCTCACCAAGACAGGGGGCGGGACAGCCCCAGCATTTT,CASSPRQGAGQPQHF
13,TRBV2,-,TRBD1,TRBJ1-6,TGTGCCAGCAGACGGGACAGTGATTCACCCCTCCACTTT,CASRRDSDSPLHF
12,TRBV29-1,-,-,TRBJ2-5,TGCAGCGTCGAACCAGAAGAAGAGACCCAGTACTTC,CSVEPEEETQYF
15,TRBV29-1,-,TRBD1,TRBJ1-1,TGCAGCGTCCGGTCTACCGGGACAGCGAACACTGAAGCTTTCTTT,CSVRSTGTANTEAFF
15,TRBV6-1,medium-sized,TRBD1,TRBJ1-1,TGTGCCAGCAGTGAAGTCCCCGAGGGGGCCACTGAAGCTTTCTTT,CASSEVPEGATEAFF
13,TRBV6-5,-,TRBD1,TRBJ2-7,TGTGCCAGCAGAATGGGACAGTTCTACGAGCAGTACTTC,CASRMGQFYEQYF
16,TRBV18,-,TRBD1,TRBJ2-2,TGTGCCAGCTCAACCCGGGACAGGGGAACCGTGGGGGAGCTGTTTTTT,CASSTRDRGTVGELFF
16,TRBV5-4,-,TRBD1,TRBJ2-7,TGTGCCAGCAGCTCGGAACGGACAGGGGGTCTCTACGAGCAGTACTTC,CASSSERTGGLYEQYF
15,TRBV7-7,-,TRBD2,TRBJ2-2,TGTGCCAGCAGCTTGGTCGGGAGGGGCACCGGGGAGCTGTTTTTT,CASSLVGRGTGELFF
14,TRBV7-9,-,-,TRBJ2-7,TGTGCCAGCAGCTTAGCCCAGGGTAAGAGCGAGCAGTACTTC,CASSLAQGKSEQYF
13,TRBV18,-,-,TRBJ1-1,TGTGCCAGCTCACTCCCCGGGCAGGGTGAAGCTTTCTTT,CASSLPGQGEAFF
11,TRBV30,-,-,TRBJ1-1,TGTGCCTGGAGTTCCGGGACAGAAGCTTTCTTT,CAWSSGTEAFF
16,TRBV7-3,once,TRBD2,TRBJ2-1,TGTGCCAGCAGCTCCCTAGCGGGGGTTTCCTACAATGAGCAGTTCTTC,CASSSLAGVSYNEQFF
13,TRBV27,-,-,TRBJ1-1,TGTGCCAGCAGTTGGGCGCCGGACACTGAAGCTTTCTTT,CASSWAPDTEAFF
16,TRBV28,-,TRBD2,TRBJ2-7,TGTGCCGGCAGTGCCACCCCCGGGAGGATCGATCTCGGGCAGTACTTC,CAGSATPGRIDLGQYF
12,TRBV30,-,-,TRBJ1-3,TGTGCCTGGAACAATCAAGGAAACACCATATATTTT,CAWNNQGNTIYF
16,TRBV5-1,-,TRBD2,TRBJ2-2,TGCGCCAGCAGCTTGGTTAGCGGGATGGGAACCGGGGAGCTGTTTTTT,CASSLVSGMGTGELFF
16,TRBV5-1,-,-,TRBJ1-1,TGCGCCAGCAGCTCGCAAACAATAAGGAGGAACACTGAAGCTTTCTTT,CASSSQTIRRNTEAFF
13,TRBV5-6,-,-,TRBJ2-3,TGTGCCAGCAGCTTGCGGAGGACAGATACGCAGTATTTT,CASSLRRTDTQYF
21,TRBV27,-,TRBD2,TRBJ2-7,TGTGCCAGCAGCCTTGTAGAGCTTCAGGGCTTACTAGCGGGAGATTCCTTCGAGCAGTACTTC,CASSLVELQGLLAGDSFEQYF
14,TRBV5-1,-,TRBD1,TRBJ1-6,TGCGCCAGCAGAAGGGACAGTTTACTTTCACCCCTCCACTTT,CASRRDSLLSPLHF
15,TRBV7-8,once,TRBD1,TRBJ1-1,TGTGCCAGCAGCTTTTTACGAACAGGGGGCACTGAAGCTTTCTTT,CASSFLRTGGTEAFF
14,TRBV12-5,-,TRBD2,TRBJ2-1,TGTGCTAGTGGGGTAGCGGGAGGGTACAATGAGCAGTTCTTC,CASGVAGGYNEQFF
16,TRBV7-2,-,-,TRBJ1-4,TGTGCCAGCAGCTTATCATGGGGCGGAGCTAATGAAAAACTGTTTTTT,CASSLSWGGANEKLFF
15,TRBV11-2,-,-,TRBJ1-2,TGTGCCAGCAGCCCCTCGACATCAACTAACTATGGCTACACCTTC,CASSPSTSTNYGYTF
15,TRBV6-4,-,TRBD2,TRBJ2-3,TGTGCCAGCAGTGCGACTAGCGGAAGCACAGATACGCAGTATTTT,CASSATSGSTDTQYF
13,TRBV7-3,-,TRBD1,TRBJ2-7,TGTGCCAGCAGCTGGGGACAGACCTACGAGCAGTACTTC,CASSWGQTYEQYF
13,TRBV4-1,-,TRBD1,TRBJ1-1,TGCGCCAGCAGCCATGGGGACAGGACTGAAGCTTTCTTT,CASSHGDRTEAFF
16,TRBV30,-,-,TRBJ1-3,TGTGCCTGGAATCCAGGACTTCTACCTTCAGGAAACACCATATATTTT,CAWNPGLLPSGNTIYF
14,TRBV30,-,TRBD1,TRBJ1-2,TGTGCCTGGACCTATTACAGGGGGCTGAGAGGCTACACCTTC,CAWTYYRGLRGYTF
14,TRBV4-1,-,-,TRBJ2-3,TGCGCCAGCAGCCAAGATCGAGACACAGATACGCAGTATTTT,CASSQDRDTDTQYF
15,TRBV28,-,TRBD1,TRBJ1-5,TGTGCCAGCAGCCAGAGCGGACAGGGGAATCAGCCCCAGCATTTT,CASSQSGQGNQPQHF
14,TRBV27,-,TRBD1,TRBJ1-2,TGTGCCAGCAGTTTAGACAGGGGAGTGGATGGCTACACCTTC,CASSLDRGVDGYTF
16,TRBV5-1,-,TRBD2,TRBJ2-1,TGCGCCAGCAGCATCCGACCTAGCGGGGGGAACAATGAGCAGTTCTTC,CASSIRPSGGNNEQFF
13,TRBV30,-,TRBD1,TRBJ1-5,TGTGCCTGGAGTCAGCAGGGGGGTCAGCCCCAGCATTTT,CAWSQQGGQPQHF
14,TRBV2,-,TRBD1,TRBJ2-3,TGTGCCAGCAAACCGGGACAGGGTTTCGGTGCGCAGTATTTT,CASKPGQGFGAQYF
14,TRBV19,-,-,TRBJ1-4,TGTGCCAGTAGGTACAGGGCAGGTAATGAAAAACTGTTTTTT,CASRYRAGNEKLFF
13,TRBV27,-,-,TRBJ1-2,TGTGCCAGCAGTTTTGACAAGGCTTATGGCTACACCTTC,CASSFDKAYGYTF
14,TRBV28,-,-,TRBJ1-2,TGTGCCAGCAGTTTGGCCAGGGCTAACTATGGCTACACCTTC,CASSLARANYGYTF
13,TRBV19,-,TRBD2,TRBJ2-7,TGTGCCAGTAGTATAATAGCGGGAGACGAGCAGTACTTC,CASSIIAGDEQYF
15,TRBV28,-,-,TRBJ1-1,TGTGCCAGCAGAATCGTACAGGGAATGAACACTGAAGCTTTCTTT,CASRIVQGMNTEAFF
14,TRBV29-1,-,-,TRBJ2-7,TGCAGCGCCCGGCGTGGGCAGGGGGGCTACGAGCAGTACTTC,CSARRGQGGYEQYF
15,TRBV28,-,-,TRBJ2-4,TGTGCCAGCAGTTTGGGGGGGCTCACCAAAAACATTCAGTACTTC,CASSLGGLTKNIQYF
12,TRBV28,-,-,TRBJ2-3,TGTGCCAGCAGTCCCGCCGGAGATACGCAGTATTTT,CASSPAGDTQYF
15,TRBV20-1,-,-,TRBJ1-3,TGCAGTGCTAGTGGTGAGGGTCTTTCTGGAAACACCATATATTTT,CSASGEGLSGNTIYF
16,TRBV27,-,-,TRBJ2-7,TGTGCCAGCAGTCCCCAACGGGGTTTCGGTCCTCTCGAGCAGTACTTC,CASSPQRGFGPLEQYF
16,TRBV5-4,-,-,TRBJ2-7,TGTGCCAGCAGCTTGTATGGGACATCGAGCTCCTACGAGCAGTACTTC,CASSLYGTSSSYEQYF
14,TRBV5-4,few,-,TRBJ1-6,TGTGCCAGCAGCTTCGGACAGACAGAGTCACCCCTCCACTTT,CASSFGQTESPLHF
13,TRBV29-1,-,TRBD1,TRBJ1-1,TGCAGCGGGGTCAGGGGGCGGATCACTGAAGCTTTCTTT,CSGVRGRITEAFF
15,TRBV7-6,-,TRBD1,TRBJ1-2,TGTGCCAGCAGCCCGGGGACAGGGAAGGTCGATGGCTACACCTTC,CASSPGTGKVDGYTF